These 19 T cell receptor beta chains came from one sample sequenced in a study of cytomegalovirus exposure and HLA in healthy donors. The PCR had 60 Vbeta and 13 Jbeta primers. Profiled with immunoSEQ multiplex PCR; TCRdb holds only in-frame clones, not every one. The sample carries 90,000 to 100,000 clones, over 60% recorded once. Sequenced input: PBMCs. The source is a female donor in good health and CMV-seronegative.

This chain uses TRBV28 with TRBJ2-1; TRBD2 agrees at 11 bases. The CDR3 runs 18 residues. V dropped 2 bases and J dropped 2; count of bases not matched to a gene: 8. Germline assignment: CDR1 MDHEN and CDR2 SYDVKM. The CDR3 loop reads CASSLGRRLAGTYNEQFF. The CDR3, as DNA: TGTGCCAGCAGTTTAGGGAGACGACTAGCGGGGACCTACAATGAGCAGTTCTTC.

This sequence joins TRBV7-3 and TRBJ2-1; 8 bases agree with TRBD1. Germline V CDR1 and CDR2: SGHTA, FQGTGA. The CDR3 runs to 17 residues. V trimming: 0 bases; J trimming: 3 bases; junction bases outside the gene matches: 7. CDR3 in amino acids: CASSLTYDRGYYNEQFF. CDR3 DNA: TGTGCCAGCAGCTTAACCTATGACAGGGGCTACTACAATGAGCAGTTCTTC. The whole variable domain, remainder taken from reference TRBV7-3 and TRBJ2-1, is GAGVSQTPSNKVTEKGKYVELRCDPISGHTALYWYRQSLGQGPEFLIYFQGTGAADDSGLPNDRFFAVRPEGSVSTLKIQRTERGDSAVYLCASSLTYDRGYYNEQFFGPGTRLTVL.

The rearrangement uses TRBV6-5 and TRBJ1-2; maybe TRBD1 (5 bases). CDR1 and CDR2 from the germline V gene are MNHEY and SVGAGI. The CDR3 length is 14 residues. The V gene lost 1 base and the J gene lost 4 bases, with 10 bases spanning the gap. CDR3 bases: TGTGCCAGCAGTTACTTGGGGCAGGGCTATGGCTACACCTTC. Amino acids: CASSYLGQGYGYTF.

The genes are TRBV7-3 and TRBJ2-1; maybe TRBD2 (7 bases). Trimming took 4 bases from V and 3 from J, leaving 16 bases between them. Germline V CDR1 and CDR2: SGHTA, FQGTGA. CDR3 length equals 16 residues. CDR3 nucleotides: TGTGCCAGCAGCTCCCTTGGAGCGGGACACTACAATGAGCAGTTCTTC. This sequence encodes CASSSLGAGHYNEQFF.

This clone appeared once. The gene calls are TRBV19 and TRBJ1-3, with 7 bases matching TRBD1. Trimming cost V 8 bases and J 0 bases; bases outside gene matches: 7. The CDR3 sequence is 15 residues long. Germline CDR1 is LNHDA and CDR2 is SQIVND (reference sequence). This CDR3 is CASGQPGGSGNTIYF. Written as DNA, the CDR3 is TGTGCCAGTGGTCAACCAGGGGGCTCTGGAAACACCATATATTTT.

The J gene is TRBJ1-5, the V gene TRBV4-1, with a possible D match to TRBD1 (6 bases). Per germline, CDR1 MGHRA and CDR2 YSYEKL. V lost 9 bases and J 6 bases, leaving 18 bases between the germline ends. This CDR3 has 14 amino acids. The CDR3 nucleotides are TGCGCCAGTAGCAGGCAGGGGTCCGGTCAGCCCCAGCATTTT. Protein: CASSRQGSGQPQHF.

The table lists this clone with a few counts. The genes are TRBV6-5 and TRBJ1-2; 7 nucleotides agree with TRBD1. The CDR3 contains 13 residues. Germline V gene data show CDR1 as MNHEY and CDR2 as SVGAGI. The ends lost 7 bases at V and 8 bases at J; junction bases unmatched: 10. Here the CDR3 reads CASTLQGGGGYTF. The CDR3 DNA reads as TGTGCCAGCACCCTTCAGGGGGGAGGCGGCTACACCTTC.

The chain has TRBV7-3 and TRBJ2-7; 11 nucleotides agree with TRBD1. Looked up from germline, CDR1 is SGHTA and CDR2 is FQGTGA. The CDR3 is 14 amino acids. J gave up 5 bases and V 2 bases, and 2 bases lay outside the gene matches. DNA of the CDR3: TGTGCCAGCAGCTTAGGACAGGGGGCCGACGAGCAGTACTTC. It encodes CASSLGQGADEQYF.

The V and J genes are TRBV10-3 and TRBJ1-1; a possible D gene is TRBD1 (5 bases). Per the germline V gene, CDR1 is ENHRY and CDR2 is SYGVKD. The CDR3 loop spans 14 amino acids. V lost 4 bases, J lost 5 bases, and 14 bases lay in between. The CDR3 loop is CAISGAQGRTEAFF. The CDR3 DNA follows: TGTGCCATCAGTGGTGCCCAGGGTCGGACTGAAGCTTTCTTT.

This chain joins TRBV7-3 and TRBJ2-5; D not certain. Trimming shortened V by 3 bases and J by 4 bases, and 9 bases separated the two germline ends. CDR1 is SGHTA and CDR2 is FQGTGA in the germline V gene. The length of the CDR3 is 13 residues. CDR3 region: CASSLSQAETQYF. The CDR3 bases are TGTGCCAGCAGCTTGTCCCAGGCAGAGACCCAGTACTTC.

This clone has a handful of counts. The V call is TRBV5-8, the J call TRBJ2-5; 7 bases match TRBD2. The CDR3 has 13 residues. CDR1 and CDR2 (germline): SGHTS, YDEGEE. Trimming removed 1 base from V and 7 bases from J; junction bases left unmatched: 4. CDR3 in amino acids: CASSLNLAVTQYF. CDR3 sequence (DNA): TGTGCCAGCAGCTTGAATCTAGCGGTGACCCAGTACTTC.

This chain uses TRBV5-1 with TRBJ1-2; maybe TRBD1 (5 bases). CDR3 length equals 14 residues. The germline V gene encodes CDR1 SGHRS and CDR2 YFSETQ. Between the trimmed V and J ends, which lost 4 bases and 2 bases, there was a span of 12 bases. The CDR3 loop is CASSDLQVNYGYTF. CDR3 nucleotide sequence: TGCGCCAGCAGCGATTTACAGGTGAACTATGGCTACACCTTC.

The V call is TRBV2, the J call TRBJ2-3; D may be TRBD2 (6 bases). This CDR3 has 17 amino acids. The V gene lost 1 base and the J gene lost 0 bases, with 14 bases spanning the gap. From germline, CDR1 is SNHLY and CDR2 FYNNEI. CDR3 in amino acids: CASSEERLALSTDTQYF. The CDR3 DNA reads TGTGCCAGCAGTGAAGAGCGTCTAGCGCTAAGCACAGATACGCAGTATTTT.

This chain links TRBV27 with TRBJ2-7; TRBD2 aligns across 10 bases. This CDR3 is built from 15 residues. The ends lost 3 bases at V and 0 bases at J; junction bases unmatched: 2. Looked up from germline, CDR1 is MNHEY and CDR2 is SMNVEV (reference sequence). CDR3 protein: CASSFWTSGSYEQYF. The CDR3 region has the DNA TGTGCCAGCAGTTTCTGGACTAGCGGCTCCTACGAGCAGTACTTC.

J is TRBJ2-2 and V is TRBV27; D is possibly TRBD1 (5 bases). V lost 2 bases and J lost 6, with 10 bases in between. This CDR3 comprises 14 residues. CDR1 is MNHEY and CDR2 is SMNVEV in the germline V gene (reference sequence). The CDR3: CASSLGAGPGELFF. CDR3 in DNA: TGTGCCAGCAGTTTAGGGGCAGGTCCCGGGGAGCTGTTTTTT.

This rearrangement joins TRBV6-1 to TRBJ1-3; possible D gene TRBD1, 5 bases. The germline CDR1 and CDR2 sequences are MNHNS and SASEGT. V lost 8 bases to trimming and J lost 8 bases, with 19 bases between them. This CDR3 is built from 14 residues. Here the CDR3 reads CASGGALRGDTIYF. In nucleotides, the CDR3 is TGTGCCAGCGGAGGGGCCCTACGAGGAGACACCATATATTTT.

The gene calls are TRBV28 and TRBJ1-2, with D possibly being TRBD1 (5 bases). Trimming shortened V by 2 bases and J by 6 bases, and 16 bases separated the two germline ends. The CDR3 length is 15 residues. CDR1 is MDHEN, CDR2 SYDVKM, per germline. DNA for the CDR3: TGTGCCAGCAGTTTAGTTACCAGGGTAGATCATGGCTACACCTTC. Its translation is CASSLVTRVDHGYTF.

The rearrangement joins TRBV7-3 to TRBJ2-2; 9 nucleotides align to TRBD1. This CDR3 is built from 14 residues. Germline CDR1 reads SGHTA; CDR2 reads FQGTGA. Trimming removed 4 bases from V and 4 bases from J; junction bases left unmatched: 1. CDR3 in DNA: TGTGCCAGCAGCTGGGACAGGGTCACCGGGGAGCTGTTTTTT. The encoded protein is CASSWDRVTGELFF.

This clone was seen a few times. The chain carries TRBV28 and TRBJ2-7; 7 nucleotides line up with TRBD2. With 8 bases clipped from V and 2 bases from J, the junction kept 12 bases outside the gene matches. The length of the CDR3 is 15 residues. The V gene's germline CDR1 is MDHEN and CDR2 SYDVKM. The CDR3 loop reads CASDWGGGHPYEQYF. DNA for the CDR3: TGTGCCAGCGATTGGGGGGGAGGTCACCCCTACGAGCAGTACTTC.